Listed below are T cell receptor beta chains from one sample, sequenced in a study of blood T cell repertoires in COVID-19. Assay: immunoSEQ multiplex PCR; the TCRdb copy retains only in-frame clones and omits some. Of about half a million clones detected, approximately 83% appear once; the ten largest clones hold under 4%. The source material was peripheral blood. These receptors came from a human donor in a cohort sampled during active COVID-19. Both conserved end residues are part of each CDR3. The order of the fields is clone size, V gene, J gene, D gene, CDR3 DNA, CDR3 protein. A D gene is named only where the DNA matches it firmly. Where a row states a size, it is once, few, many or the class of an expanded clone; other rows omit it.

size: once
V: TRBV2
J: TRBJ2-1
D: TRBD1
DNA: TGTGCCAGCAGGGTTGACAGGGGCAATGAGCAGTTCTTC
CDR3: CASRVDRGNEQFF

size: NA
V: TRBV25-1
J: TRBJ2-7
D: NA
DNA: TGTGCCAGCAGTGAGGAGGTGGGGTGGAGGTTGTACTTC
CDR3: CASSEEVGWRLYF

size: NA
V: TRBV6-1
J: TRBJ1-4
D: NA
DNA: TGTGCCAGCAGTGATTGGGGCGTAAGGGAAAAACTGTTTTTT
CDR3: CASSDWGVREKLFF

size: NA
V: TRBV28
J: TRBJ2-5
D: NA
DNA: TGTGCCAGCACAGGGGAAGAGACCCAGTACTTC
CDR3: CASTGEETQYF

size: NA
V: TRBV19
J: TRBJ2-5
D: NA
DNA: TGTGCCAGTAGGCCAGAACTCGTGGCAGGGGTGGAGACCCAGTACTTC
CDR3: CASRPELVAGVETQYF

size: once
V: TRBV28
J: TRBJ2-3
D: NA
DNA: TGTGCCAGCAGTTTGTCAGGCCAGGTATACACAGATACGCAGTATTTT
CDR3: CASSLSGQVYTDTQYF

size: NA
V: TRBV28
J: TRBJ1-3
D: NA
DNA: TGTGCCAGCAGCAGTGGGACTCCCACTGGAAACACCATATATTTT
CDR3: CASSSGTPTGNTIYF

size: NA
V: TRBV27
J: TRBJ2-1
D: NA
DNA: TGTGCCAGCAGTACATACAATGAGCAGTTCTTC
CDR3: CASSTYNEQFF

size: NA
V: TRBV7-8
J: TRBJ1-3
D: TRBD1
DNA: TGTGCCAGCAGCTTAGAGTTTCGGGGGCAGGGGGTAGGAAACACCATATATTTT
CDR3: CASSLEFRGQGVGNTIYF

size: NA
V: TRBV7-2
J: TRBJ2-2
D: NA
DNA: TGTGCCAGCAGCTTAGTGTTGTGGGGCCTTGGGGAGCTGTTTTTT
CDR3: CASSLVLWGLGELFF

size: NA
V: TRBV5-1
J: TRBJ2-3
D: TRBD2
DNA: TGCGCCAGCAGCCCCCAACCCGGGACTAGCGGCCTGGATACGCAGTATTTT
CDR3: CASSPQPGTSGLDTQYF

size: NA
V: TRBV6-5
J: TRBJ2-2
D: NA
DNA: TGTGCCAGCCTAGCCAGAGGTGGCACCGGGGAGCTGTTTTTT
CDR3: CASLARGGTGELFF

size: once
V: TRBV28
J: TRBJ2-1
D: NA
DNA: TGTGCCGTCCGGGGCGGGATGTACAATGAGCAGTTCTTC
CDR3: CAVRGGMYNEQFF

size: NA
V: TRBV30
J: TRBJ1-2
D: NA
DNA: TGTGCCTGGAGTGGAACAAACTATGGCTACACCTTC
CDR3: CAWSGTNYGYTF

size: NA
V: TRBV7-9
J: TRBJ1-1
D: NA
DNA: TGTGCCAGCAGCCCTCTCCCCACTGAAGCTTTCTTT
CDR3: CASSPLPTEAFF

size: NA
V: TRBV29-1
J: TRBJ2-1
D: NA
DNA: TGCAGCGTTGGTCTCTTCTCCTACAATGAGCAGTTCTTC
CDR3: CSVGLFSYNEQFF

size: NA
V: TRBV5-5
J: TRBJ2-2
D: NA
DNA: TGTGCCAGCAGCTTTATAGCAGAAGCGAACACCGGGGAGCTGTTTTTT
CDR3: CASSFIAEANTGELFF

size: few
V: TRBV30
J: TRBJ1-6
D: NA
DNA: TGTGCCTGGAGTGTCGCGGCAGGGGATAATTCACCCCTCCACTTT
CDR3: CAWSVAAGDNSPLHF

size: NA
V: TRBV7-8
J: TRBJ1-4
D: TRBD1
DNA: TGTGCCAGCAGCCCAGTGACAGGGGCGGAAAAACTGTTTTTT
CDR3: CASSPVTGAEKLFF

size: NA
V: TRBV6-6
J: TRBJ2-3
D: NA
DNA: TGTGCCAGCATTCTGGGGCGAGACCGCACAGATACGCAGTATTTT
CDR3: CASILGRDRTDTQYF

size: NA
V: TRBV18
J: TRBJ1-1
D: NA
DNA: TGTGCCAGCTCACCGGTTAGTGGAGGGAAGGTCGGCGCTGAAGCTTTCTTT
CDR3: CASSPVSGGKVGAEAFF

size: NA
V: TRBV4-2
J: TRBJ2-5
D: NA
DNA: TGTGCCAGCAGCCAGATAGCGGAACAAGAGACCCAGTACTTC
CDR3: CASSQIAEQETQYF

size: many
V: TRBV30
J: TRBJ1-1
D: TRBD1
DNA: TGTGCCTGGAGTGTACTTGGACAGGGGGCAACTGAAGCTTTCTTT
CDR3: CAWSVLGQGATEAFF

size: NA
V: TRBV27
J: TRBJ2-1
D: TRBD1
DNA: TGTGCCAGCAGGGACTCCGGGACAGGGGACAATGAGCAGTTCTTC
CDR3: CASRDSGTGDNEQFF

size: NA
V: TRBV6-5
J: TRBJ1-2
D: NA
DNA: TGTGCCAGCAGCGCCGGGAGTCGGCACGACTATGGCTACACCTTC
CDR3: CASSAGSRHDYGYTF

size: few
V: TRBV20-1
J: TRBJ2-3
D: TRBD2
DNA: TGCAGTGCTAGTCTAAATATAGCGGGAGGGAGGACAGATACGCAGTATTTT
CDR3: CSASLNIAGGRTDTQYF

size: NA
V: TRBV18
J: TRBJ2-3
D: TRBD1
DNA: TGTGCCAGCTCACCCTTTTCGGGACAGGGGAGCACAGATACGCAGTATTTT
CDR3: CASSPFSGQGSTDTQYF

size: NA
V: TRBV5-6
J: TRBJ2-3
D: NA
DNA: TGTGCCAGCAGCTTGTGGGCTATAAACAGGCACACAGATACGCAGTATTTT
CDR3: CASSLWAINRHTDTQYF

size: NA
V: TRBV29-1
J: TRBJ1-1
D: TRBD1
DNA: TGCAGCGCCGGGACAGGGGGAAACACTGAAGCTTTCTTT
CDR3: CSAGTGGNTEAFF

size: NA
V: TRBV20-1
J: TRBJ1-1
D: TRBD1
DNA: TGCAGTGCTAGTCGGACAGGGGGCACTGAAGCTTTCTTT
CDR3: CSASRTGGTEAFF

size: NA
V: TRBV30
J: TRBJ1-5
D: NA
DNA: TGTGCCTGGAGTCCCGGGAAGGGCCCCCAGCATTTT
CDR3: CAWSPGKGPQHF

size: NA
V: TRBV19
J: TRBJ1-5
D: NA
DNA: TGTGCCAGTAGTAACTTTCCCAATCAGCCCCAGCATTTT
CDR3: CASSNFPNQPQHF

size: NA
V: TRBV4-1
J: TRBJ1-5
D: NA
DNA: TGCGCCAGCAGCCAGGATAGCTGGCAGCCCCAGCATTTT
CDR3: CASSQDSWQPQHF

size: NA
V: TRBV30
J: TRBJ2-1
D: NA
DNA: TGTGCCTGGACTATCAATTCCGCCCCCTACAATGAGCAGTTCTTC
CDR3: CAWTINSAPYNEQFF

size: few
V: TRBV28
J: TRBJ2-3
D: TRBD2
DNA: TGTGCCAGCAGTTCAAGACTAGCGGGCTTTACAGATACGCAGTATTTT
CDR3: CASSSRLAGFTDTQYF

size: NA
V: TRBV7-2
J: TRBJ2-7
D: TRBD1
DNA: TGTGCCAGCAGCTTAGGACAGGGAGAATCCTACGAGCAGTACTTC
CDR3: CASSLGQGESYEQYF

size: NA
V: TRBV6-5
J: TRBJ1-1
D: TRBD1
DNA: TGTGCCAGCAGACGGGACAGCGAAATTTACACTGAAGCTTTCTTT
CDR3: CASRRDSEIYTEAFF

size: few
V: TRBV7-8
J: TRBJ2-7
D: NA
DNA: TGTGCCAGCAGCTTAGTCCAGGGATACTACGAGCAGTACTTC
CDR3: CASSLVQGYYEQYF

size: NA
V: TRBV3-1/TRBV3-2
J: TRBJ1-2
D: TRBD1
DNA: TGTGCCAGCAGCCCCTACGGACAGGTTTTGAACTATGGCTACACCTTC
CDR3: CASSPYGQVLNYGYTF

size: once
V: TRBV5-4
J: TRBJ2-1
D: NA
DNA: TGTGCCAGCAGCTTGTTAGATTCCGGGAATGAGCAGTTCTTC
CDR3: CASSLLDSGNEQFF

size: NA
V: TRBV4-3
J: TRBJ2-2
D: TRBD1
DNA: TGCGCCAGCAGCCAAGAGACAGGGTTTGACACCGGGGAGCTGTTTTTT
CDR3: CASSQETGFDTGELFF

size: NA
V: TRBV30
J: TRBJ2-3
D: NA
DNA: TGTGCCTGGAGTACCAAATACAGGAATAGCACAGATACGCAGTATTTT
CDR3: CAWSTKYRNSTDTQYF

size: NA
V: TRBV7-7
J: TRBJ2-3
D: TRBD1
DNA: TGTGCTAGCAGCTTAGGGACAGGGGCGGATACGCAGTATTTT
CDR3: CASSLGTGADTQYF

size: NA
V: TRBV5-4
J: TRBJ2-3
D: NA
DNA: TGTGCCAGCACCGGACAGAACCCCGGGGATACGCAGTATTTT
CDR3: CASTGQNPGDTQYF

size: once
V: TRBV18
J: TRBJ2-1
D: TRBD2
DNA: TGTGCCAGCTCACTAATCAACGTAGCGGGAGGGACCTACAATGAGCAGTTCTTC
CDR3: CASSLINVAGGTYNEQFF

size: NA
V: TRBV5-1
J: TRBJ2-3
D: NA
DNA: TGCGCCAGCAGCCCGGGGGTTGGTGATCCTAGCACAGATACGCAGTATTTT
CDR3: CASSPGVGDPSTDTQYF

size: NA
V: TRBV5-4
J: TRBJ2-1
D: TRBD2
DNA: TGTGCCAGCAGCTTTAGCGGGTCCTACAATGAGCAGTTCTTC
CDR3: CASSFSGSYNEQFF

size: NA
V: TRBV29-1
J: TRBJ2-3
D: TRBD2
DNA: TGCAGCGTTGAAGGGAGCGGGAGGCGCACAGATACGCAGTATTTT
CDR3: CSVEGSGRRTDTQYF

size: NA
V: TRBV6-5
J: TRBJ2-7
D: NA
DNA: TGTGCCAGCAGTCCACAGGACGCTTCCACCTACGAGCAGTACTTC
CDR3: CASSPQDASTYEQYF

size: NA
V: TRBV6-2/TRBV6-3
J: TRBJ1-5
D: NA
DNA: TGTGCCAGCAGTGCCACGAGGATAGAGCATTTT
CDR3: CASSATRIEHF

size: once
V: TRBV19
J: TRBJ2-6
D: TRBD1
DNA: TGTGCCAGTAGTCCAGGGGGTGGGGCCAACGTCCTGACTTTC
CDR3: CASSPGGGANVLTF

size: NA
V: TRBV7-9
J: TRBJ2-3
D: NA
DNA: TGTGCCAGCAGGGGGCTCCCAGATACGCAGTATTTT
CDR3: CASRGLPDTQYF

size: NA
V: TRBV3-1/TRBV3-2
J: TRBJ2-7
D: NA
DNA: TGTGCCAGCAGCAGACGGGACATACAGTACGAGCAGTACTTC
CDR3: CASSRRDIQYEQYF

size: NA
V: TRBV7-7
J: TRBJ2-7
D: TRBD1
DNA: TGTGCTAGCAGCTCGGGACAGGGCAACTACGAGCAGTACTTC
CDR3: CASSSGQGNYEQYF

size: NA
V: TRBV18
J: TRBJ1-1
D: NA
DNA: TGTGCCAGCTCACCCCTTACAGGGCAGAACACTGAAGCTTTCTTT
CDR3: CASSPLTGQNTEAFF

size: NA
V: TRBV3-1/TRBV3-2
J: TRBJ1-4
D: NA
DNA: TGTGCCAGCAGCCAAGGTCTGCCAGGCTTTAATGAAAAACTGTTTTTT
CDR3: CASSQGLPGFNEKLFF

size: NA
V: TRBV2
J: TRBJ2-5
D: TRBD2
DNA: TGTGCCAGCAGGCCATGGGGGGGGAGAGAGACCCAGTACTTC
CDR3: CASRPWGGRETQYF